This entry is about one T cell receptor beta chain. The sample comes from a study of technical replicates of blood from a few donors. The protocol was immunoSEQ multiplex PCR, while the TCRdb copy is restricted to in-frame clones and leaves out a portion. The sample yields around 90,000 clones, around 94% seen once. The trim removed 0 bases at V and 5 bases at J, leaving 9 bases unmatched. Germline-derived CDR1 and CDR2 are WSHSY and SAAADI. This CDR3 has 18 amino acids. Material for sequencing was T cells isolated from PBMCs. The rearrangement joins TRBV10-2 to TRBJ2-3, with TRBD2 matching 12 bases. This sequence originates from a human donor in good health. CDR3 DNA: TGCGCCAGCAGTGAGTCGATGGCTAGCGGGAGGGCCATAGATACGCAGTATTTT. Protein product: CASSESMASGRAIDTQYF.